The 24 T cell receptor beta chains reported below all come from one sample, sequenced in a study of blood T cell repertoires in COVID-19. Produced via immunoSEQ multiplex PCR; TCRdb's table is partial and in-frame only. In the table there are about 64,000 clones, 70% to 90% of which are singletons. The sequenced sample consisted of PBMCs or T cells enriched from blood (not recorded which). The source of these receptors is a woman aged 40 to 50 who had recovered from COVID-19.

This sequence joins TRBV27 and TRBJ1-1; TRBD1 might be the D (6 bases). The CDR3 is 14 amino acids. V dropped 3 bases and J dropped 4 bases, with 12 bases sitting between them. Germline V lookup: CDR1 MNHEY, CDR2 SMNVEV (reference sequence). In DNA, the CDR3 is TGTGCCAGCAGTTTTGGCAGGGGAGCCACTGAAGCTTTCTTT. Its translation: CASSFGRGATEAFF.

The V gene is TRBV6-1, the J gene TRBJ2-7; 10 positions match TRBD1. Germline CDR1 is MNHNS and CDR2 is SASEGT. V was clipped by 2 bases and J by 9 bases; unmatched bases: 10. CDR3 size: 15 residues. CDR3 bases: TGTGCCAGCAGTGAATTGGTGACAGGGGGCTGGTGGCAGTACTTC. Encoded protein: CASSELVTGGWWQYF.

J is TRBJ1-2 and V is TRBV27, with 7 bases lining up with TRBD1. Germline V gene data show CDR1 as MNHEY and CDR2 as SMNVEV (reference sequence). The CDR3 extends over 16 amino acids. V lost 0 bases and J lost 8; bases outside the gene matches: 12. CDR3 protein: CASSLSGGQYTRGYTF. CDR3 sequence (DNA): TGTGCCAGCAGTTTATCGGGGGGACAGTACACCAGGGGCTACACCTTC.

The rearrangement uses TRBV6-1 and TRBJ2-7, with 7 bases aligning to TRBD1. The CDR3 length is 14 residues. The junction had 3 bases not matched to a gene; V was cut back by 3 bases and J by 1 base. Per the germline V gene, CDR1 is MNHNS and CDR2 is SASEGT. DNA of the CDR3: TGTGCCAGCAGTGACCTGACAGGGTCCTACGAGCAGTACTTC. This sequence encodes CASSDLTGSYEQYF.

The V gene is TRBV6-5, the J gene TRBJ2-1; 8 bases are a match to TRBD1. CDR3 length equals 15 residues. Looked up from germline, CDR1 is MNHEY and CDR2 is SVGAGI. J gave up 5 bases and V 5 bases, and 8 bases lay outside the gene matches. The DNA for the CDR3 is TGTGCCAGCAGTCCTGGACAGGGAGAGAACAATGAGCAGTTCTTC. This codes for CASSPGQGENNEQFF.

J is TRBJ2-7 and V is TRBV16, with 9 positions matching TRBD2. CDR3 length equals 16 residues. Trimming cost V 2 bases and J 0 bases; bases outside gene matches: 5. The V gene's germline CDR1 is KGHSY and CDR2 FQNENV. The CDR3 loop is CASSQVAGVPSYEQYF. The DNA for the CDR3 is TGTGCCAGCAGCCAAGTAGCGGGGGTTCCCTCCTACGAGCAGTACTTC.

CDR3 coding DNA: TGTGCCAGCAGAAACCGCAGGGTTGACGGCTACACCTTC. Protein: CASRNRRVDGYTF. The chain recombines TRBV27 with TRBJ1-2, with D tentatively TRBD1 (5 bases). Germline assignment: CDR1 MNHEY and CDR2 SMNVEV (reference sequence). The V gene lost 6 bases and the J gene lost 8 bases, with 16 bases spanning the gap. The CDR3 contains 13 residues.

The chain recombines TRBV5-5 with TRBJ1-1, with TRBD1 as a possible D gene (5 bases). This CDR3 is built from 18 residues. Per the germline V gene, CDR1 is SGHKS and CDR2 is YYEKEE (reference sequence). V was shortened by 2 bases and J by 6 bases, with 26 bases between the two germline ends. The DNA for the CDR3 is TGTGCCAGCAGCTTCGACCTTGGGACGGGGACCGGAGGGTCTGAAGCTTTCTTT. Its protein product is CASSFDLGTGTGGSEAFF.

The chain joins TRBV10-3 to TRBJ1-1; 9 nucleotides agree with TRBD1. The ends lost 6 bases at V and 0 bases at J; junction bases unmatched: 8. The CDR3 extends over 16 amino acids. CDR1 and CDR2 (germline): ENHRY, SYGVKD. For the CDR3, the DNA is TGTGCCATCAGCAGAGCCCGGGACAGGGTGAACACTGAAGCTTTCTTT. Translation: CAISRARDRVNTEAFF.

The genes are TRBV21-1 and TRBJ1-3; the table assigns TRBD1, which was not confirmed against the DNA. TRBV21-1 is listed as a pseudogene. This CDR3 spans 18 amino acids. CDR3 region: CASSKAHSGGTSGNTIYF. Written as DNA, the CDR3 is TGTGCCAGCAGCAAAGCCCACTCAGGGGGAACCTCTGGAAACACCATATATTTT.

This chain links TRBV5-1 with TRBJ2-1; 11 bases match TRBD2. Unmatched junction bases numbered 7, after V lost 4 bases and J lost 7 bases. The CDR3 totals 15 residues. Germline V gene sequence: CDR1 SGHRS, CDR2 YFSETQ. The CDR3 spells CASSGTSGGGNEQFF. The CDR3 nucleotides are TGCGCCAGCAGCGGAACTAGCGGGGGAGGAAATGAGCAGTTCTTC.

The CDR3 nucleotides are TGCGCCAGCAGCCCTTGGACAGGGGAAACCAGGGAGCTGTTTTTT. The encoded protein is CASSPWTGETRELFF. The rearrangement uses TRBV5-1 and TRBJ2-2; 9 nucleotides align to TRBD1. V gave up 4 bases and J gave up 9 bases; unmatched junction bases: 10. The CDR3 runs 15 residues. The germline V gene has CDR1 SGHRS and CDR2 YFSETQ.

This chain links TRBV5-4 with TRBJ2-1, with TRBD1 matching over 8 bases. V dropped 4 bases and J dropped 3; count of bases not matched to a gene: 6. Germline values: CDR1 SGHNT, CDR2 YYREEE (reference sequence). CDR3 length: 15 residues. This CDR3 reads CASSLDRGYYNEQFF. CDR3 coding DNA: TGTGCCAGCAGCCTCGACAGGGGATACTACAATGAGCAGTTCTTC.

The rearrangement joins TRBV6-5 to TRBJ1-5; D is perhaps TRBD1 (5 bases). V was pared by 4 bases and J by 8 bases, with 12 bases between. The CDR3 covers 13 residues. Germline CDR1 reads MNHEY; CDR2 reads SVGAGI. The CDR3 protein is CASSSQEFKPQHF. As DNA, the CDR3 is TGTGCCAGCAGTTCACAGGAATTTAAGCCCCAGCATTTT.

V usage is TRBV6-5 and J usage is TRBJ1-1, with TRBD1 matching 9 bases. J was trimmed by 6 bases and V by 6 bases; bases with no gene match: 8. The length of the CDR3 is 14 residues. Looked up from germline, CDR1 is MNHEY and CDR2 is SVGAGI. The CDR3 sequence: CASRRDREFAEAFF. The CDR3 coding sequence is TGTGCCAGCAGGAGGGACAGGGAGTTCGCTGAAGCTTTCTTT.

The chain recombines TRBV12-3 or TRBV12-4 with TRBJ2-2, with D unresolved. V lost 6 bases and J lost 1, with 3 bases in between. The CDR3 has 12 amino acids. The CDR3 region is CASSKNTGELFF. The CDR3 region has the DNA TGTGCCAGCAGCAAGAACACCGGGGAGCTGTTTTTT.

The rearrangement links TRBV15 to TRBJ2-7; D ambiguous. The CDR3 runs to 16 residues. The V gene's germline CDR1 is LNHNV and CDR2 YYDKDF (reference sequence). The V gene lost 0 bases and the J gene lost 2 bases, with 14 bases spanning the gap. This chain's CDR3 is CATSRDRPSLAYEQYF. The CDR3 bases are TGTGCCACCAGCAGAGATCGGCCTAGTCTAGCCTACGAGCAGTACTTC.

The gene calls are TRBV5-1 and TRBJ2-5; 10 nucleotides agree with TRBD1. The CDR3 sequence is 16 residues long. Germline V gene sequence: CDR1 SGHRS, CDR2 YFSETQ. V was pared by 2 bases and J by 2 bases, with 6 bases of the junction left unmatched. The chain's CDR3 is CASSLEGQGLQETQYF. The CDR3, as DNA: TGCGCCAGCAGCTTAGAGGGACAGGGGCTTCAAGAGACCCAGTACTTC.

The chain links TRBV5-1 to TRBJ1-4; perhaps TRBD1 as D (5 bases). The germline V gene encodes CDR1 SGHRS and CDR2 YFSETQ. The CDR3 is made up of 15 amino acids. Deletions cut 4 bases from V and 0 bases from J, with 10 bases between. CDR3 in amino acids: CASSPRDATNEKLFF. In DNA, the CDR3 is TGCGCCAGCAGCCCGCGGGACGCAACTAATGAAAAACTGTTTTTT.

This clone was picked up a small number of times. V and J are TRBV6-5 and TRBJ2-1, with 8 positions matching TRBD1. The CDR3 extends over 11 amino acids. The germline CDR1 and CDR2 sequences are MNHEY and SVGAGI. Unmatched junction bases numbered 6, after V lost 6 bases and J lost 14 bases. The CDR3 sequence: CASSSGTGKFF. The CDR3, as DNA: TGTGCCAGCAGCTCCGGGACAGGAAAGTTCTTC.

The CDR3 here is CAIGFKGQDAGELFF. The CDR3 region has the DNA TGTGCCATCGGCTTCAAGGGACAGGACGCCGGGGAGCTGTTTTTT. The V and J genes are TRBV10-3 and TRBJ2-2, with TRBD1 matching 8 bases. The CDR3 is 15 residues long. Germline CDR1 is ENHRY and CDR2 is SYGVKD. The trim removed 8 bases at V and 6 bases at J, leaving 11 bases unmatched.

The V gene is TRBV12-3 or TRBV12-4, the J gene TRBJ2-5; D might be TRBD2 (5 bases). The CDR3 is 12 residues long. Trimming took off 3 bases at V and 8 bases at J, with 10 bases between the two ends. This chain's CDR3 is CASSFGGGTQYF. As DNA, the CDR3 is TGTGCCAGCAGTTTTGGAGGAGGAACCCAGTACTTC.

The gene calls are TRBV19 and TRBJ1-5; 8 bases fit TRBD1. V trimming: 7 bases; J trimming: 3 bases; junction bases outside the gene matches: 5. Per germline, CDR1 LNHDA and CDR2 SQIVND (reference sequence). The CDR3 extends over 14 amino acids. CDR3 region: CASKGQVPNQPQHF. Written as DNA, the CDR3 is TGTGCCAGTAAGGGACAGGTGCCCAATCAGCCCCAGCATTTT.

V and J are TRBV7-9 and TRBJ2-1; 10 bases line up with TRBD2. V lost 5 bases, J lost 3 bases, and 4 bases stayed unmatched. Germline V gene data show CDR1 as SEHNR and CDR2 as FQNEAQ (reference sequence). The CDR3 length is 15 residues. CDR3 coding DNA: TGTGCCAGCAGCCCCGGACTAGCGGTCTACAATGAGCAGTTCTTC. Its protein is CASSPGLAVYNEQFF. Complete variable domain (other parts from reference TRBV7-9 and TRBJ2-1): DTGVSQNPRHKITKRGQNVTFRCDPISEHNRLYWYRQTLGQGPEFLTYFQNEAQLEKSRLLSDRFSAERPKGSFSTLEIQRTEQGDSAMYLCASSPGLAVYNEQFFGPGTRLTVL.